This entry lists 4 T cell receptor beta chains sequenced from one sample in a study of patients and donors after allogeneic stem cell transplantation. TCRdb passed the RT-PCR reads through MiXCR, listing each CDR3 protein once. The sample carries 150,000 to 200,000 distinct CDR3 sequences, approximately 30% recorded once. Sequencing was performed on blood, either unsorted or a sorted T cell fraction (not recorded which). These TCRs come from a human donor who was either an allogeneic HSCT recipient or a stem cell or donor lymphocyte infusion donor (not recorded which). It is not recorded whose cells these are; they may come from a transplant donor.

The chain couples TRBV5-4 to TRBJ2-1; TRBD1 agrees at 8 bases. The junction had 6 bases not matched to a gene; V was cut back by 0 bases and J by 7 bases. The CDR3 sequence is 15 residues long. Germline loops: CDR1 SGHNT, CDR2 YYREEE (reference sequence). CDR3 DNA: TGTGCCAGCAGCTTGGCCTTTACAGGGGGGAATGAGCAGTTCTTC. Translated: CASSLAFTGGNEQFF.

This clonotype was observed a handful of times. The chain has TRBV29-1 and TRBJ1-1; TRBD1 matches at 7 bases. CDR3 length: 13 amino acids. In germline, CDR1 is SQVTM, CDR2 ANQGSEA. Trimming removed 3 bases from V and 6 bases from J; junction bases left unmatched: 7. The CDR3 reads CSVELQGGAEAFF. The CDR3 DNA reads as TGCAGCGTTGAGCTCCAGGGGGGCGCTGAAGCTTTCTTT.

Written as DNA, the CDR3 is TGTGCCAGCAGCACTAGACGGATGAATGAAAAACTGTTTTTT. Its translation is CASSTRRMNEKLFF. The chain has TRBV28 and TRBJ1-4; D unclear. CDR3 length: 14 amino acids. V gave up 6 bases and J gave up 5 bases, with 13 bases separating them. Germline CDR1 is MDHEN and CDR2 is SYDVKM.

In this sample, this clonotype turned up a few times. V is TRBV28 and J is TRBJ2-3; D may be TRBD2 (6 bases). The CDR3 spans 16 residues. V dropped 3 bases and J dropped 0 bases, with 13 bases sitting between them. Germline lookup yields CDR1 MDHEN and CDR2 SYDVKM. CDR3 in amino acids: CASSLWVGSSTDTQYF. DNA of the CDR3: TGTGCCAGCAGTTTGTGGGTCGGGAGTAGCACAGATACGCAGTATTTT.